These T cell receptor beta chains were read from a single sample in a study of early T cells in non-severe SARS-CoV-2 infection. TCRdb re-analysed the 5' RACE reads in MiXCR, keeping a single row per CDR3 protein. Seen here are about 57,000 distinct CDR3 sequences, 10% to 15% observed once, and the top ten hold about 4.7%. The sample taken for sequencing was whole blood. The receptors derive from an adult who was a healthcare worker with PCR-confirmed SARS-CoV-2 infection or an uninfected control (not recorded which). Each CDR3 is given with its conserved first and last residue. The D gene is left open where the match is weak. Clone size appears in some rows only: once, few, many, or a class for an expanded clone.

>NA|TRBJ2-3|NA|TRBV9
TGTGCCAGCAGCGTAGGGTACCCCACAGATACGCAGTATTTT
CASSVGYPTDTQYF
>many|TRBJ1-5|NA|TRBV20-1
TGCAGTGCTAGCCTCGGGACTTCGGTTAGCAATCAGCCCCAGCATTTT
CSASLGTSVSNQPQHF
>NA|TRBJ1-6|NA|TRBV27
TGTGCCAGCAGTTCCCCCGGGACTAATTCACCCCTCCACTTT
CASSSPGTNSPLHF
>few|TRBJ2-1|NA|TRBV7-8
TGTGCCAGCAGCTTGGAGGACGGACCCACTCTTGAGCAGTTCTTC
CASSLEDGPTLEQFF
>many|TRBJ2-6|TRBD2|TRBV20-1
TGCAGTGCCACTAGCGGGGGATCCTCTGGGGCCAACGTCCTGACTTTC
CSATSGGSSGANVLTF
>many|TRBJ2-7|NA|TRBV2
TGTGCCAGCAGTGAAGCGGGGGCCCGAGACTACGAGCAGTACTTC
CASSEAGARDYEQYF
>many|TRBJ1-1|NA|TRBV27
TGTGCCAGCAGTTTACCAGGTGGGACTGAAGCTTTCTTT
CASSLPGGTEAFF
>many|TRBJ2-1|NA|TRBV29-1
TGCAGCGTTCTGGACAGAACCTCCTACAATGAGCAGTTCTTC
CSVLDRTSYNEQFF
>many|TRBJ2-7|NA|TRBV2
TGTGCCAGCAGTGTGGGGGCGAGAGCCTACGAGCAGTACTTC
CASSVGARAYEQYF
>few|TRBJ1-2|TRBD1|TRBV6-6
TGTGCCAGCAGGATGACAGGGGCCGCCCCTGGGGGCTACACCTTC
CASRMTGAAPGGYTF
>few|TRBJ2-5|TRBD1|TRBV5-4
TGTGCCAGCAGCCTCGGGACAGGGGGACAAGAGACCCAGTACTTC
CASSLGTGGQETQYF
>many|TRBJ2-5|NA|TRBV9
TGTGCCAGCAGCGTAGTGCCGCGGGAGACCCAGTACTTC
CASSVVPRETQYF
>few|TRBJ2-5|NA|TRBV6-5
TGTGCCAGCAGTTCTGGGCGTGTAGGGATGCAAGAGACCCAGTACTTC
CASSSGRVGMQETQYF
>many|TRBJ1-2|NA|TRBV29-1
TGCAGCGTTGAAGAGGGGGTTCTCTATGGCTACACCTTC
CSVEEGVLYGYTF
>many|TRBJ2-2|NA|TRBV5-1
TGCGCCAGCAGTCGAGGAGCGAACACCGGGGAGCTGTTTTTT
CASSRGANTGELFF
>NA|TRBJ2-7|NA|TRBV7-9
TGTGCCAGCAGCGCCGGGAATTCCTACGAGCAGTACTTC
CASSAGNSYEQYF
>NA|TRBJ2-1|TRBD2|TRBV7-8
TGTGCCAGCAGCTTAGATCCCCCGGGGGGATCATACAATGAGCAGTTCTTC
CASSLDPPGGSYNEQFF
>few|TRBJ2-1|TRBD2|TRBV5-1
TGCGCCAGCAGCTTGGTGGGGACTAGCTACAATGAGCAGTTCTTC
CASSLVGTSYNEQFF
>NA|TRBJ2-7|TRBD1|TRBV12-3/TRBV12-4
TGTGCCAGCAGTTTAGGACAGGGGGCCTTCGAGCAGTACTTC
CASSLGQGAFEQYF
>few|TRBJ2-1|TRBD1|TRBV5-1
TGCGCCAGCAGCTTGCTACAGGGGAACTACAATGAGCAGTTCTTC
CASSLLQGNYNEQFF
>NA|TRBJ2-7|NA|TRBV7-2
TGTGCCAGCCGGGATAGCTCCTACGAGCAGTACTTC
CASRDSSYEQYF
>few|TRBJ2-5|TRBD1|TRBV29-1
TGCAGCGCACAGGGGTTCTGGGATCGGGAGACCCAGTACTTC
CSAQGFWDRETQYF
>NA|TRBJ2-3|NA|TRBV9
TGTGCCAGCAGCGTAGCTACAAGTAGAGGGGTCACAGATACGCAGTATTTT
CASSVATSRGVTDTQYF
>NA|TRBJ2-3|TRBD1|TRBV5-1
TGCGCCAGCAGCTTCAACCAGGGGGCAAGGGAAGATACGCAGTATTTT
CASSFNQGAREDTQYF